This T cell receptor beta chain was recovered during a study of T-cell reconstitution after alpha-beta-depleted transplantation in children listed by TCRdb under 2016. For the wider study: T-cell immune reconstitution after TCRalphabeta/CD19-depleted allogeneic hematopoietic cell transplantation in children was quantitatively tracked in the study by means of TCR repertoire profiling.

The CDR3, from cysteine to phenylalanine, totals 15 residues. Only the CDR3 region is kept as DNA, spanning 45 bases read in frame from base 1. CDR1 and CDR2 are drawn from the germline V gene (reference sequence): MNHEY, SMNVEV. V is shortened by 8 bases, J by 0 bases, and the region joining them spans 14 bases. In its sample, this clonotype was seen many times. Its binding antigen is unknown. Nothing much larger sits one base from this clone, and base qualities are not available. Preparation of the library involved PCR. Sequencing took place on an Illumina HiSeq 2500. To normalize quantification of the TCRbeta repertoire, the TCR libraries were built with molecular barcoding that relied on unique molecular identifiers. Through fastp at Q25 and MiXCR, TCRdb rebuilt clones from the public reads, retaining in-frame beta chains. Each CDR3 protein appears once, grouped with its most common genes and DNA. The sample contains over 550,000 distinct CDR3 sequences, approximately 10% of them found a single time. The ten largest account for roughly 3.9% of the sample.

This chain joins TRBV27 to TRBJ2-1, with a tentative D gene TRBD2 over 6 matching bases. The source of this sequence is a human donor who donated a stem cell graft to a child with acute myeloid leukemia. Here the sequenced sample was PBMCs from the stem cell graft donor, taken from the stem cell graft. The DNA reads TGTGCCAGCCGGGGTGGCGGGAACTCCTACAATGAGCAGTTCTTC. This yields the protein CASRGGGNSYNEQFF.